The entry below gives a single T cell receptor beta chain sequence along with its context. These data originate in a study of blood T cell repertoires in COVID-19. The germline V gene has CDR1 LNHDA and CDR2 SQIVND (reference sequence). This CDR3 has 20 amino acids. Deletions cut 3 bases from V and 0 bases from J, with 24 bases between. Some clones are missing from TCRdb's copy, which holds only in-frame ones; the method was immunoSEQ multiplex PCR. The sample has about 240,000 clones, under 90% seen once. The gene calls are TRBV19 and TRBJ2-1; D gene unclear. The source is a woman between 40 and 55 years old who had been exposed to COVID-19. The specimen sequenced was PBMCs or T cells enriched from blood (not recorded which). Here the CDR3 DNA reads TGTGCCAGTAGTATCTCCGTCGGGTCTAGATCCCCAAGCTCCTACAATGAGCAGTTCTTC. This translates into CASSISVGSRSPSSYNEQFF.